What follows are 27 T cell receptor beta chains derived from one specimen sequenced in a study of T cell repertoires in cytomegalovirus infection. TCRdb re-analysed the reads in MiXCR, keeping a single row per CDR3 protein. The repertoire includes about 310,000 distinct CDR3 sequences, 20% to 25% of them detected once, and roughly 14% sits in the top ten. These receptors are not linked to any known antigen. The sample was cultured PBMCs, taken from culture after CMV antigen stimulation. The receptors were gathered from a human donor in good health (CMV status not recorded). Some clones in this sample may be carry-over from other donors' samples.

This clonotype was seen only a few times. The chain recombines TRBV7-4 with TRBJ1-1; unclear D gene. Trimming removed 2 bases at V and 7 bases at J, with 8 bases between. This CDR3 comprises 12 residues. Germline V CDR1 and CDR2: SGHVT, SQSDAQ. This CDR3 reads CASSLRVDEAFF. The CDR3 DNA follows: TGTGCCAGCAGCTTACGGGTGGATGAAGCTTTCTTT.

Notes on this clonotype: One end of the junction is discordant with germline, which a read error may explain. The chain has TRBV20-1 and TRBJ1-1, with 7 bases lining up with TRBD1. The germline V gene has CDR1 DFQATT and CDR2 SNEGSKA (reference sequence). The CDR3 has 15 amino acids. The CDR3 DNA reads as TGCAGTGCTAGAGGACAGGGAGGGGTGTTCGTGAGATCCTTTTTT. This sequence encodes CSARGQGGVFVRSFF.

The CDR3 reads CASSYGPGRVNTEAFF. In DNA form, the CDR3 reads TGTGCCAGCAGTTACGGACCCGGGCGGGTGAACACTGAAGCTTTCTTT. The gene calls are TRBV6-2 or TRBV6-3 and TRBJ1-1; D call uncertain. Trimming pared 2 bases from V and 0 bases from J, leaving 13 bases between. CDR3 size: 16 residues. Germline CDR1 reads MNHEY; CDR2 reads SVGEGT.

A few counts support this clonotype. The rearrangement links TRBV5-1 to TRBJ2-1; perhaps TRBD2 as D (5 bases). Trimming removed 0 bases at V and 0 bases at J, with 10 bases between. There are 16 residues in the CDR3. The germline V gene has CDR1 SGHRS and CDR2 YFSETQ. CDR3 in DNA: TGCGCCAGCAGCTTGGTTCCGGGGAGCTCCTACAATGAGCAGTTCTTC. It encodes CASSLVPGSSYNEQFF.

The sample holds many counts of this clonotype. V usage is TRBV7-2 and J usage is TRBJ2-7; 9 nucleotides match TRBD1. The CDR3 contains 15 residues. The V and J ends lost 2 bases and 3 bases, in that order; junction bases with no gene match: 5. CDR1 and CDR2 (germline): SGHTA, FQGNSA. The DNA of the CDR3 is TGTGCCAGCAGCTTACACCCGGGACAGGGCTACGAGCAGTACGTC. Translating it yields CASSLHPGQGYEQYV.

This clonotype appeared a single time. The V and J genes are TRBV9 and TRBJ2-2; D is undetermined. CDR1 and CDR2 from the germline V gene are SGDLS and YYNGEE. V gave up 4 bases and J gave up 4 bases, with 11 bases separating them. This CDR3 contains 14 residues. CDR3 nucleotides: TGTGCCAGCAGCCCTAACAGTTTCACCGGGGAGCTGTTTTTT. It codes for CASSPNSFTGELFF. Full variable domain (missing parts from reference TRBV9 and TRBJ2-2): DSGVTQTPKHLITATGQRVTLRCSPRSGDLSVYWYQQSLDQGLQFLIQYYNGEERAKGNILERFSAQQFPDLHSELNLSSLELGDSALYFCASSPNSFTGELFFGEGSRLTVL.

This clonotype was seen a handful of times. The genes are TRBV7-2 and TRBJ2-7; TRBD2 might be the D (6 bases). The CDR3 totals 15 residues. CDR1 SGHTA and CDR2 FQGNSA come from the germline V gene. V dropped 3 bases and J dropped 0 bases, with 12 bases sitting between them. The CDR3 DNA follows: TGTGCCAGCAGCTTTTACGCGGGATCCTCCTACGAGCAGTACTTC. Its protein product is CASSFYAGSSYEQYF. Looking up the rest from reference TRBV7-2 and TRBJ2-7 gives the full variable domain: GAGVSQSPSNKVTEKGKDVELRCDPISGHTALYWYRQSLGQGLEFLIYFQGNSAPDKSGLPSDRFSAERTGGSVSTLTIQRTQQEDSAVYLCASSFYAGSSYEQYFGPGTRLTVT.

V is TRBV6-2 or TRBV6-3 and J is TRBJ2-1; TRBD2 is a possible D gene (6 bases). The CDR3 length is 16 residues. The V and J ends lost 4 bases and 1 base respectively, with 14 bases between them. The germline CDR1 and CDR2 sequences are MNHEY and SVGEGT. CDR3 region: CASSFKRVLSYNEQFF. Written as DNA, the CDR3 is TGTGCCAGCAGTTTTAAGCGGGTCCTATCCTACAATGAGCAGTTCTTC.

In its sample, this clonotype was seen a few times. This chain uses TRBV7-8 with TRBJ2-3; D is ambiguous. Germline CDR1 reads SGHVS; CDR2 reads FQNEAQ. The CDR3 contains 12 residues. Trimming stripped 3 bases from V and 6 bases from J, with 7 bases between. CDR3 protein: CASSFTWDTQYF. CDR3 bases: TGTGCCAGCAGCTTTACCTGGGATACGCAGTATTTT. Combining the CDR3 with reference TRBV7-8 and TRBJ2-3 gives the whole variable domain GAGVSQSPRYKVAKRGQDVALRCDPISGHVSLFWYQQALGQGPEFLTYFQNEAQLDKSGLPSDRFFAERPEGSVSTLKIQRTQQEDSAVYLCASSFTWDTQYFGPGTRLTVL.

The chain has TRBV5-1 and TRBJ2-7; a weak D match, TRBD2 (6 bases). The germline V gene encodes CDR1 SGHRS and CDR2 YFSETQ. CDR3 length: 15 amino acids. Trimming pared 3 bases from V and 7 bases from J, leaving 20 bases between. Here the CDR3 reads CASSWVGGLFEEQYF. The CDR3 region has the DNA TGCGCCAGCAGCTGGGTGGGTGGACTATTCGAGGAGCAGTACTTC.

This clonotype was counted at least ten times. V usage is TRBV7-2 and J usage is TRBJ2-7; TRBD2 is a possible D gene (5 bases). Germline V gene data show CDR1 as SGHTA and CDR2 as FQGNSA. Trimming stripped 2 bases from V and 2 bases from J, with 10 bases between. The CDR3 is 14 residues long. The CDR3 nucleotides read TGTGCCAGCAGCTTATTGGGGAGAGCCTACGAGCAGTACTTC. It encodes CASSLLGRAYEQYF.

The chain recombines TRBV4-1 with TRBJ2-3; the D call may be TRBD1 or TRBD2 (5 bases each). Germline V gene data show CDR1 as MGHRA and CDR2 as YSYEKL. The CDR3 runs to 15 residues. Deletions cut 1 base from V and 2 bases from J, with 10 bases between. The DNA of the CDR3 is TGCGCCAGCAGCCAAGGGGGGATCGACACAGATACGCAGTATTTT. Its translation is CASSQGGIDTDTQYF.

This clonotype was observed a few times. The rearrangement links TRBV19 to TRBJ1-3; 7 bases fit TRBD1. Trimming removed 7 bases from V and 2 bases from J; junction bases left unmatched: 8. The CDR3 extends over 15 amino acids. Per germline, CDR1 LNHDA and CDR2 SQIVND (reference sequence). The CDR3 loop is CASIQTGTAGNTIYF. CDR3 DNA sequence: TGTGCCAGTATCCAAACCGGGACAGCTGGAAACACCATATATTTT. Complete variable domain (other parts from reference TRBV19 and TRBJ1-3): DGGITQSPKYLFRKEGQNVTLSCEQNLNHDAMYWYRQDPGQGLRLIYYSQIVNDFQKGDIAEGYSVSREKKESFPLTVTSAQKNPTAFYLCASIQTGTAGNTIYFGEGSWLTVV.

In its sample, this clonotype was seen a few times. The rearrangement links TRBV12-3 or TRBV12-4 to TRBJ2-3, with 8 bases matching TRBD1. Trimming removed 4 bases from V and 4 bases from J; junction bases left unmatched: 1. CDR3 length: 13 amino acids. CDR3 nucleotide sequence: TGTGCCAGCAGTTGGACAGGGCCAGATACGCAGTATTTT. Protein: CASSWTGPDTQYF.

This sequence joins TRBV6-5 and TRBJ2-3, with 7 bases that match TRBD2. CDR3 length: 14 residues. The ends lost 4 bases at V and 6 bases at J; junction bases unmatched: 7. Germline V lookup: CDR1 MNHEY, CDR2 SVGAGI. This CDR3 reads CASSFRLAWDTQYF. CDR3 DNA: TGTGCCAGCAGTTTCCGACTAGCTTGGGATACGCAGTATTTT.

This clonotype was seen many times. V and J are TRBV5-8 and TRBJ1-5; 7 bases fit TRBD1. The V gene's germline CDR1 is SGHTS and CDR2 YDEGEE. The CDR3 spans 15 residues. J was trimmed by 0 bases and V by 4 bases; bases with no gene match: 4. The CDR3 region is CASSEYRGSNQPQHF. DNA of the CDR3: TGTGCCAGCAGCGAATACAGGGGTAGCAATCAGCCCCAGCATTTT.

This clonotype was counted at least ten times. The genes are TRBV12-3 or TRBV12-4 and TRBJ1-1; D is undetermined. Trimming stripped 3 bases from V and 1 base from J, with 12 bases between. CDR3 length: 15 residues. The chain's CDR3 is CASSFSGGSNTEAFF. The DNA for the CDR3 is TGTGCCAGCAGTTTTTCGGGAGGGTCGAACACTGAAGCTTTCTTT.

Here the CDR3 reads CSVGQVMNTEAFF. The CDR3 bases are TGCAGCGTTGGGCAGGTCATGAACACTGAAGCTTTCTTT. The chain has TRBV29-1 and TRBJ1-1, with D unclear. CDR3 length: 13 amino acids. V was pared by 4 bases and J by 0 bases, with 9 bases between. Germline CDR1 and CDR2: SQVTM and ANQGSEA.

There are many counts of this clonotype. The chain combines TRBV7-2 with TRBJ2-1, with D unclear. The CDR3 spans 16 residues. With 5 bases removed from V and 3 bases from J, the gap between germline ends came to 17 bases. From germline, CDR1 is SGHTA and CDR2 FQGNSA. The CDR3 loop reads CASSPRPGWGYNEQFF. Written as DNA, the CDR3 is TGTGCCAGCAGCCCCAGGCCGGGTTGGGGCTACAATGAGCAGTTCTTC. The full variable domain, its missing parts supplied by reference TRBV7-2 and TRBJ2-1, is GAGVSQSPSNKVTEKGKDVELRCDPISGHTALYWYRQSLGQGLEFLIYFQGNSAPDKSGLPSDRFSAERTGGSVSTLTIQRTQQEDSAVYLCASSPRPGWGYNEQFFGPGTRLTVL.

The V and J genes are TRBV10-1 and TRBJ2-3; D perhaps matches TRBD1 (6 bases). Germline CDR1 reads WNHNN; CDR2 reads SYGVQD (reference sequence). Trimming left V 4 bases short and J 1 base short, with 12 bases between. The CDR3 runs 15 residues. The CDR3 is CASSVTGMGTDTQYF. DNA of the CDR3: TGCGCCAGCAGTGTCACAGGGATGGGCACAGATACGCAGTATTTT.

This clonotype was detected only a few times. This chain joins TRBV19 and TRBJ1-5; D is perhaps TRBD1 (5 bases). The CDR3 length is 18 residues. The V end was cut by 2 bases, the J end by 4 bases, with 21 bases between. Germline CDR1 reads LNHDA; CDR2 reads SQIVND (reference sequence). The CDR3 nucleotides read TGTGCCAGTAGTATAATCCATCGGGGGAGGGTTAGAAATCAGCCCCAGCATTTT. Translation: CASSIIHRGRVRNQPQHF.

V is TRBV7-9 and J is TRBJ2-5; no reliable D call. This CDR3 is 14 amino acids long. V was cut by 1 base and J by 5 bases, with 11 bases left in between. Germline loops: CDR1 SEHNR, CDR2 FQNEAQ (reference sequence). The DNA of the CDR3 is TGTGCCAGCAGCTTAGTCGTGTTTGGCGAGACCCAGTACTTC. The encoded protein is CASSLVVFGETQYF.

This clonotype was seen only a few times. This rearrangement joins TRBV7-6 to TRBJ2-7; TRBD2 might be the D (6 bases). The germline V gene has CDR1 SGHVS and CDR2 FNYEAQ. This CDR3 has 14 amino acids. Trimming pared 6 bases from V and 3 bases from J, leaving 15 bases between. This CDR3 reads CASSTAGKVYEQYF. The DNA for the CDR3 is TGTGCCAGCAGTACCGCGGGAAAGGTCTACGAGCAGTACTTC. Full variable domain (missing parts from reference TRBV7-6 and TRBJ2-7): GAGVSQSPRYKVTKRGQDVALRCDPISGHVSLYWYRQALGQGPEFLTYFNYEAQQDKSGLPNDRFSAERPEGSISTLTIQRTEQRDSAMYRCASSTAGKVYEQYFGPGTRLTVT.

This clonotype was seen ten or more times. CDR3 in DNA: TGTGCCAGCAGCTTAGGCGGACAGGGGGTCACTAATGAAAAACTGTTTTTT. Protein sequence: CASSLGGQGVTNEKLFF. The V call is TRBV7-2, the J call TRBJ1-4; 10 positions agree with TRBD1. The CDR3 runs 17 residues. Trimming at V came to 1 base and at J to 2 bases, leaving 4 bases not matched to a gene. Germline CDR1 is SGHTA and CDR2 is FQGNSA. Complete variable domain (other parts from reference TRBV7-2 and TRBJ1-4): GAGVSQSPSNKVTEKGKDVELRCDPISGHTALYWYRQSLGQGLEFLIYFQGNSAPDKSGLPSDRFSAERTGGSVSTLTIQRTQQEDSAVYLCASSLGGQGVTNEKLFFGSGTQLSVL.

This clonotype was picked up a small number of times. The J gene is TRBJ1-3, the V gene TRBV7-2; D remains ambiguous. The CDR3 loop spans 15 amino acids. CDR1 is SGHTA, CDR2 FQGNSA, per germline. Trimming removed 1 base from V and 0 bases from J, with 7 bases in between. For the CDR3, the DNA is TGTGCCAGCAGCTTAGGCGGACTCTCTGGAAACACCATATATTTT. Translation: CASSLGGLSGNTIYF.

There are a few counts of this clonotype. The chain is built from TRBV2 and TRBJ2-3, with a tentative D call TRBD1 (6 bases). The CDR3 spans 17 residues. Per the germline V gene, CDR1 is SNHLY and CDR2 is FYNNEI. V dropped 2 bases and J dropped 6 bases, with 21 bases sitting between them. The CDR3: CASSESAGRGFVDTQYF. For the CDR3, the DNA is TGTGCCAGCAGTGAATCCGCGGGCAGGGGCTTCGTGGATACGCAGTATTTT.

This clonotype was recorded once. V and J are TRBV28 and TRBJ2-1; a possible D gene is TRBD2 (5 bases). The CDR3 spans 16 residues. CDR1 and CDR2 from the germline V gene are MDHEN and SYDVKM. The V gene lost 4 bases and the J gene lost 2 bases, with 15 bases spanning the gap. CDR3 in DNA: TGTGCCAGCAGTTCCCCGAGCGGAGCCCCCTACAATGAGCAGTTCTTC. Its translation: CASSSPSGAPYNEQFF.